This T cell receptor (beta chain) was found in a study of blood T cell repertoires in COVID-19. About the research overall: COVID-19 samples from acute and convalescent phases originated in the United States, Italy and Spain.

Per the germline V gene, CDR1 is MDHEN and CDR2 is SYDVKM. The CDR3 runs to 15 residues. Unmatched junction bases numbered 6, after V lost 5 bases and J lost 2 bases. As processed by the authors: Amplification of reference gene primers was used by the study to estimate nucleated cell counts. The repertoire was sequenced with immunoSEQ multiplex PCR; TCRdb's copy has only in-frame clones and lacks some. Clone size and the V and J calls come from that table; the DNA yielded D and trimming. Here the sample spans more than 50,000 clones, 65% to 80% being singletons. The sequence was obtained from a man between 70 and 80 years old with active or convalescent COVID-19. The source material was peripheral blood. The rearrangement joins TRBV28 to TRBJ2-7; 10 bases map to TRBD2. The CDR3 here is CASSATSGAAYEQYF. CDR3 in DNA: TGTGCCAGCAGTGCAACTAGCGGGGCAGCCTACGAGCAGTACTTC.